Sequencing of this TCR beta chain was carried out in a study of Graves' ophthalmopathy and Graves' hyperthyroidism. Germline CDR1 SGHRS, CDR2 YFSETQ. The V gene lost 4 bases and the J gene lost 12 bases, with 17 bases spanning the gap. The CDR3 extends over 14 amino acids. The table lists this clonotype with many counts. Its target is not known. RNA transcripts yielded amplified TCR beta CDR3 regions. HTBI primers were used in a first-round RT-PCR, which preceded a second-round multiplex PCR. TCRdb reprocessed the multiplex PCR reads with MiXCR, giving one entry per CDR3 protein. The sample consists of some 370,000 distinct CDR3 sequences, approximately 18% of them appearing once. Study-wide findings and caveats: Blood samples also showed most expanded thyroid clonotypes exceeding 0.001 frequency.

Hyperthyroidism is called stable when no ophthalmopathy develops within 18 months of follow-up. Included hyperthyroidism patients were aged 18 to 65 and newly diagnosed (under 2 months' duration). Sequenced sample: peripheral blood. The V gene is TRBV5-1, the J gene TRBJ1-6; D not certain. The sequence was collected from an adult woman with stable Graves' hyperthyroidism. This chain's CDR3 is CASSLRQQQGPLHF. CDR3 in DNA: TGCGCCAGCAGCCTAAGGCAACAGCAAGGACCCCTCCACTTT.